The rows below give T cell receptor beta chains drawn from one sample of a study of response to subunit inactivated influenza vaccine. TCRdb called the RT-PCR reads again in MiXCR, with one record for every CDR3 protein. The sample yields under 850,000 distinct CDR3 sequences, around 20% seen once. The starting material was PBMCs from blood, obtained less than 6 days after vaccination. These receptors were taken from a man aged 45-65 years who received an inactivated influenza vaccine. Each CDR3 is given with its conserved first and last residue. The order of the fields is D gene, clone size, V gene, J gene, CDR3 DNA, CDR3 protein. A D gene is named only where the DNA matches it firmly. Only some rows state a clone size, as once, few, many or a class for expanded clones.

.,.,TRBV5-5,TRBJ2-3,TGTGCCAGCAGCTTGAACACCGGACCCACAGATACGCAGTATTTT,CASSLNTGPTDTQYF
.,few,TRBV3-1,TRBJ1-5,TGTGCCAGCAGCCAAGGATGGGGCAATCAGCCCCAGCATTTT,CASSQGWGNQPQHF
TRBD1,.,TRBV24-1,TRBJ2-3,TGTGCCACCAGTGATTTTAGCACAGGGGAAACAGATACGCAGTATTTT,CATSDFSTGETDTQYF
.,.,TRBV4-2,TRBJ2-7,TGTGCCAGCAGCCAAGATTATCTGGACGGCGTCTACGAGCAGTACTTC,CASSQDYLDGVYEQYF
.,.,TRBV5-6,TRBJ2-7,TGTGCCAGCAGCCCTGTGGGACTCGATGGATACGAGCAGTACTTC,CASSPVGLDGYEQYF
.,many,TRBV29-1,TRBJ2-3,TGCAGCGTTAAGGCGGGATACCTCACAGATACGCAGTATTTT,CSVKAGYLTDTQYF
TRBD2,.,TRBV29-1,TRBJ2-7,TGCAGCGTTGATTTTGGGACTAGAGAGCAGTACTTC,CSVDFGTREQYF
.,.,TRBV7-8,TRBJ1-2,TGTGCCAGCAGCCCCTCTAGGGTCGATGGCTACACCTTC,CASSPSRVDGYTF
TRBD1,.,TRBV10-3,TRBJ1-1,TGTGCCACCGGGACAGGCAACTCGATGAACACTGAAGCTTTCTTT,CATGTGNSMNTEAFF
.,.,TRBV28,TRBJ1-2,TGTGCCAGCAGTTTATCCGGTAGTGCCTATGGCTACACCTTC,CASSLSGSAYGYTF
TRBD2,.,TRBV6-1,TRBJ2-7,TGTGCCAGCAGTCCTACCCCCGGGGCGGGGGGACGAGCCTACGAGCAGTACTTC,CASSPTPGAGGRAYEQYF
TRBD1,many,TRBV12-3/TRBV12-4,TRBJ1-2,TGTGCCAGCAGCCCTGGACAGGGTTTGGGTGGCTACACCTTC,CASSPGQGLGGYTF
.,few,TRBV7-3,TRBJ2-5,TGTGCCAGCAGCTTAACAAGTACAGGGAGCGAGACCCAGTACTTC,CASSLTSTGSETQYF
TRBD1,.,TRBV10-3,TRBJ2-5,TGTGCCATCAGTGGGTCGGGACAGCAAGAGACCCAGTACTTC,CAISGSGQQETQYF
TRBD2,.,TRBV20-1,TRBJ2-1,TGCAGTGCGTTTAGCGGGGGTAACAATGAGCAGTTCTTC,CSAFSGGNNEQFF
.,once,TRBV4-1,TRBJ2-3,TGCGCCAGCAGCCAAGGGGGCAGGGTCGGAGATACGCAGTATTTT,CASSQGGRVGDTQYF
.,few,TRBV4-3,TRBJ1-2,TGCGCCAGCAGCCAAGACGTGCGGGGGGGCGATGGCTACACCTTC,CASSQDVRGGDGYTF
.,few,TRBV2,TRBJ2-4,TGTGCCAGCAGTCAAGACAGATGGGATTACATTCAGTACTTC,CASSQDRWDYIQYF
TRBD2,.,TRBV5-1,TRBJ2-1,TGCGCCAGCAGCTTGCTCCCAGGACTAGCAGCCTACAATGAGCAGTTCTTC,CASSLLPGLAAYNEQFF
.,few,TRBV12-3/TRBV12-4,TRBJ1-1,TGTGCCAGCAGTATTAGACCCAGATCGGACACTGAAGCTTTCTTT,CASSIRPRSDTEAFF
.,.,TRBV4-3,TRBJ1-4,TGCGCCAGCAGCCAAGATTCGGGAGCAGGGTTGGTTTTT,CASSQDSGAGLVF
TRBD1,.,TRBV4-2,TRBJ2-7,TGTGCCAGCTCGAAGGGGGCTTCAAGCTCCTACGAGCAGTACTTC,CASSKGASSSYEQYF
.,.,TRBV7-2,TRBJ2-7,TGTGCCAGCAGCTCGAGTCGAGGGGGGCTCCAGTACTTC,CASSSSRGGLQYF
TRBD2,.,TRBV6-5,TRBJ2-7,TGTGCCAGCAGTTACTTGCGGGAGGCCTCCTACGAGCAGTACTTC,CASSYLREASYEQYF
TRBD2,few,TRBV7-2,TRBJ2-4,TGTGCCAGCAGCCCCCGACTAGCGGGAAACATTCAGTACTTC,CASSPRLAGNIQYF
TRBD1,.,TRBV5-1,TRBJ1-1,TGCGCCAGCAGCTTGGAGACGGGACAGGGGAAAACTGAAGCTTTCTTT,CASSLETGQGKTEAFF
.,.,TRBV4-3,TRBJ1-2,TGCGCCAGCAGCCAAGATCCCAACAGGTTCGCTAACTATGGCTACACCTTC,CASSQDPNRFANYGYTF
.,.,TRBV10-3,TRBJ2-7,TGTGCCATCAGTGACCACCGCCAAGCCTACGAGCAGTACTTC,CAISDHRQAYEQYF
.,.,TRBV6-1,TRBJ1-2,TGTGCCAGCAGAGCCACCCATGAAGGTTGGGGAGGGGGCTACACCTTC,CASRATHEGWGGGYTF
.,few,TRBV7-2,TRBJ2-5,TGTGCCAGCAGCTTAGCGTCGTCAGAGTTGGAGACCCAGTACTTC,CASSLASSELETQYF
TRBD2,.,TRBV9,TRBJ2-3,TGTGCCAGCAGCGCCCTCCAACTAGCGGGGGAGTTGTATTTT,CASSALQLAGELYF
.,many,TRBV12-3/TRBV12-4,TRBJ2-7,TGTGCCAGCAGTTTAGCTGGGGTAGGCGAGCAGTACTTC,CASSLAGVGEQYF
TRBD1,.,TRBV29-1,TRBJ1-1,TGCAGCGCTGAACAGGGGCGGGACACTGAAGCTTTCTTT,CSAEQGRDTEAFF
.,.,TRBV7-8,TRBJ2-5,TGTGCCAGCAGCTTCGGGACCCCCGGAGAGACCCAGTACTTC,CASSFGTPGETQYF
.,.,TRBV28,TRBJ1-1,TGTGCCAGCAGATCCGGGGCCTTCGGGAACACTGAAGCTTTCTTT,CASRSGAFGNTEAFF
.,few,TRBV7-9,TRBJ2-6,TGTGCCAGCCGGCCAGCCCTCTCTGGGGCCAACGTCCTGACTTTC,CASRPALSGANVLTF
TRBD2,.,TRBV6-2/TRBV6-3,TRBJ2-5,TGTGCCAGCAGTCCGTGGAGCGGGAGGGCCGTGGAGACCCAGTACTTC,CASSPWSGRAVETQYF
TRBD1,once,TRBV11-2,TRBJ2-2,TGTGCCAGCAGCCAGAAACCGGGACAGGGTAGAGACGGGGAGCTGTTTTTT,CASSQKPGQGRDGELFF
TRBD2,few,TRBV24-1,TRBJ2-1,TGTGCCACCAGTGACCCCCGCGGGGGGGCCTACAATGAGCAGTTCTTC,CATSDPRGGAYNEQFF
TRBD1,many,TRBV20-1,TRBJ1-4,TGCAGTGCTAGTCCCGGGACAGGGCGCGAAAAACTGTTTTTT,CSASPGTGREKLFF
.,.,TRBV5-6,TRBJ1-5,TGTGCCAGCAGCGGAGGTTTAGGGGCCCAGCATTTT,CASSGGLGAQHF